This T cell receptor beta chain was captured by sequencing in a study of T-cell reconstitution after alpha-beta-depleted transplantation in children. The junction had 7 bases not matched to a gene; V was cut back by 4 bases and J by 7 bases. The CDR3 has 15 residues. The germline gives CDR1 PRHDT, CDR2 FYEKMQ (reference sequence). Unique molecular identifiers tagged the TCRbeta library. TCRdb recomputed calls from the PCR reads with MiXCR, one row per CDR3 protein. The sample lists approximately 83,000 distinct CDR3 sequences, about 12% occurring once. The sample here was PBMCs from the stem cell graft donor, taken from the stem cell graft. The receptor's source is a human donor who donated a stem cell graft to a child with inherited bone marrow failure. This chain joins TRBV13 and TRBJ1-3, with 10 bases lining up with TRBD1. The CDR3 DNA reads as TGTGCCAGCAGCTCGACGGGACAGGGGACGAACACCATATATTTT. This codes for CASSSTGQGTNTIYF.